These 7 T cell receptor beta chains were sequenced from one sample in a study of T-cell reconstitution after alpha-beta-depleted transplantation in children. Unique molecular identifiers were built into the TCRbeta library. One entry per CDR3 protein, called by TCRdb with MiXCR from the PCR reads. The table shows 480,000 or so distinct CDR3 sequences, with about 10% occurring only once. The sequencing here drew on PBMCs, taken before TCRalphabeta/CD19-depleted stem cell transplant. Receptors were obtained from a child aged 2-15 years with inherited bone marrow failure, due to receive a stem cell transplant.

V and J are TRBV28 and TRBJ2-3; 8 bases align to TRBD2. The CDR3 spans 15 residues. Germline V gene lookup returns CDR1 MDHEN and CDR2 SYDVKM. The V gene end was trimmed by 2 bases and the J gene end by 2 bases; junction bases not matched to a gene: 3. DNA for the CDR3: TGTGCCAGCAGTTTAACACTAGCGGACACAGATACGCAGTATTTT. It is translated as CASSLTLADTDTQYF.

This clonotype came up many times. The genes are TRBV6-2 or TRBV6-3 and TRBJ1-6; tentative D call: TRBD1 (5 bases). V dropped 8 bases and J dropped 0 bases, with 11 bases sitting between them. The length of the CDR3 is 15 residues. CDR1 and CDR2 from the germline V gene are MNHEY and SVGEGT. Here the CDR3 reads CASEGAGSYNSPLHF. CDR3 DNA: TGTGCCAGCGAAGGGGCCGGCTCCTATAATTCACCCCTCCACTTT.

This clonotype was seen a handful of times. The chain combines TRBV12-3 or TRBV12-4 with TRBJ1-6; no reliable D call. CDR3 length: 13 residues. Trimming cost V 2 bases and J 7 bases, with 6 bases left between them. CDR3 residues: CASSLSANSPLHF. The DNA for the CDR3 is TGTGCCAGCAGTTTATCCGCAAATTCACCCCTCCACTTT.

This clonotype has a count of ten or more. CDR3 loop: CSAYYLFSGNPTDTQYF. In nucleotides, the CDR3 is TGCAGCGCCTACTACCTTTTTAGCGGGAACCCCACAGATACGCAGTATTTT. The V call is TRBV29-1, the J call TRBJ2-3; TRBD2 matches 8 bases. Trimming cost V 7 bases and J 2 bases; bases outside gene matches: 17. The CDR3 is 17 residues long. CDR1 is SQVTM and CDR2 is ANQGSEA in the germline V gene.

This rearrangement joins TRBV5-1 to TRBJ2-3, with 10 bases matching TRBD2. The CDR3 covers 16 residues. Germline CDR1 reads SGHRS; CDR2 reads YFSETQ. The V and J ends lost 4 bases and 1 base, in that order; junction bases with no gene match: 6. The CDR3 sequence: CASSPSGTSGTDTQYF. The CDR3 DNA reads as TGCGCCAGCAGCCCCTCCGGGACTAGCGGCACAGATACGCAGTATTTT.

In this sample, this clonotype turned up many times. The chain couples TRBV29-1 to TRBJ2-4; D gene uncertain. Trimming shortened V by 4 bases and J by 0 bases, and 10 bases separated the two germline ends. Per the germline V gene, CDR1 is SQVTM and CDR2 is ANQGSEA. The CDR3 loop spans 14 amino acids. CDR3 coding DNA: TGCAGCGTTGTTCTGCTCCTAGCCAAAAACATTCAGTACTTC. It yields the protein CSVVLLLAKNIQYF.

At least ten counts were recorded for this clonotype. This rearrangement joins TRBV18 to TRBJ2-1; TRBD1 matches 9 bases. The length of the CDR3 is 13 residues. CDR1 and CDR2 from the germline V gene are KGHSH and LQKENI. V was pared by 6 bases and J by 9 bases, with 6 bases of the junction left unmatched. The chain's CDR3 is CASSLQGAVEQFF. The CDR3 region has the DNA TGTGCCAGCTCTTTACAGGGGGCCGTTGAGCAGTTCTTC.